Following are 30 T cell receptor beta chains from one sample sequenced in a study of T cells in Graves' hyperthyroidism and ophthalmopathy. The investigators amplified TCR beta CDR3 regions from RNA transcripts. The TCR CDR3 first-round RT-PCR relied on the HTBI primer set. Each CDR3 protein gets one entry after TCRdb re-called the multiplex PCR reads with MiXCR. Here the sample spans under 400,000 distinct CDR3 sequences, around 18% being singletons. Sequenced material: blood. The source is a woman between 35 and 50 years old with Graves' ophthalmopathy.

V gene TRBV11-2 combines with J gene TRBJ1-1; TRBD1 aligns across 9 bases. The CDR3 length is 16 residues. J lost 2 bases, V lost 5 bases, and 9 bases had no gene match. Germline CDR1 reads SGHAT; CDR2 reads FQNNGV. For the CDR3, the DNA is TGTGCCAGCAGCCCCGGACAGGGGAGAGGAAACACTGAAGCTTTCTTT. Encoded protein: CASSPGQGRGNTEAFF.

This clonotype showed up just a few times. This rearrangement joins TRBV6-5 to TRBJ2-7, with unresolved D. Germline V gene sequence: CDR1 MNHEY, CDR2 SVGAGI. V gave up 2 bases and J gave up 5 bases, with 10 bases separating them. The CDR3 has 13 amino acids. The CDR3 nucleotides are TGTGCCAGCAGTTACGGACCGAGTGACGAGCAGTACTTC. It yields the protein CASSYGPSDEQYF.

This chain uses TRBV12-3 or TRBV12-4 with TRBJ2-2, with a possible D match to TRBD2 (6 bases). The V and J ends lost 0 bases and 7 bases respectively, with 9 bases between them. CDR3 length: 14 amino acids. The CDR3 nucleotides read TGTGCCAGCAGTTTAGCGGGACTGGACGGGGAGCTGTTTTTT. Protein sequence: CASSLAGLDGELFF.

The sample holds one count of this clonotype. This chain connects TRBV28 to TRBJ2-7; a possible D gene is TRBD1 (7 bases). Trimming took off 10 bases at V and 2 bases at J, with 18 bases between the two ends. Germline V gene data show CDR1 as MDHEN and CDR2 as SYDVKM. CDR3 size: 14 residues. For the CDR3, the DNA is TGTGCCACGGGGGACAGACAACCACCCTACGAGCAGTACTTC. Amino acids: CATGDRQPPYEQYF.

In this sample, this clonotype turned up many times. V is TRBV11-2 and J is TRBJ1-2, with D hard to call. This CDR3 region has 13 residues. Germline CDR1 and CDR2: SGHAT and FQNNGV. Trimming removed 7 bases from V and 6 bases from J, with 15 bases in between. This CDR3 reads CASTRKGQHGYTF. CDR3 nucleotides: TGTGCCAGCACCCGGAAGGGTCAGCATGGCTACACCTTC.

The rearrangement joins TRBV6-1 to TRBJ2-2; D might be TRBD1 (5 bases). V was trimmed by 10 bases and J by 11 bases, leaving 14 bases between them. Germline assignment: CDR1 MNHNS and CDR2 SASEGT. CDR3 length: 11 amino acids. The CDR3 DNA reads TGTGCCACCAACACAGGACCCGAGCTGTTTTTT. Protein sequence: CATNTGPELFF.

This clonotype was seen at least ten times. The chain has TRBV7-2 and TRBJ1-3, with a possible D match to TRBD1 (6 bases). Between the trimmed V and J ends, which lost 4 bases and 4 bases, there was a span of 11 bases. The CDR3 contains 14 residues. Germline V gene sequence: CDR1 SGHTA, CDR2 FQGNSA. The CDR3 loop is CASSSTGTGNTIYF. CDR3 nucleotides: TGTGCCAGCAGCTCAACCGGGACAGGAAACACCATATATTTT.

The chain is built from TRBV13 and TRBJ2-2; D possibly corresponds to TRBD1 (5 bases). The germline V gene encodes CDR1 PRHDT and CDR2 FYEKMQ (reference sequence). The CDR3 covers 19 residues. V lost 5 bases, J lost 5 bases, and 27 bases lay in between. CDR3 nucleotides: TGTGCCAGCAGCGACCGAGATCCAGGGTTCCCTATGGAAACCGGGGAGCTGTTTTTT. Residues: CASSDRDPGFPMETGELFF.

The chain carries TRBV6-5 and TRBJ2-2, with D possibly being TRBD1 (5 bases). Germline lookup yields CDR1 MNHEY and CDR2 SVGAGI. CDR3 length: 15 residues. V was pared by 1 base and J by 5 bases, with 11 bases between. DNA for the CDR3: TGTGCCAGCAGTTACTACCCCAGGGATACCGGGGAGCTGTTTTTT. Translating it yields CASSYYPRDTGELFF.

Ten or more counts support this clonotype. The chain has TRBV28 and TRBJ1-5; D not resolved. CDR3 length: 14 amino acids. The germline gives CDR1 MDHEN, CDR2 SYDVKM. Trimming shortened V by 3 bases and J by 6 bases, and 12 bases separated the two germline ends. CDR3 nucleotides: TGTGCCAGCAGTTTCCGAGGGTTTAGTCAGCCCCAGCATTTT. Translating it yields CASSFRGFSQPQHF.

This clonotype was seen at least ten times. CDR3 sequence: CAWRTSGMGEQYF. As DNA, the CDR3 is TGTGCCTGGAGGACTAGCGGGATGGGGGAGCAGTACTTC. V gene TRBV30 combines with J gene TRBJ2-7, with TRBD2 identical over 11 bases. With 3 bases clipped from V and 7 bases from J, the junction kept 5 bases outside the gene matches. The length of the CDR3 is 13 residues. Germline loops: CDR1 GTSNPN, CDR2 SVGIG (reference sequence).

This clonotype has at least ten counts. The chain has TRBV28 and TRBJ2-5; no reliable D call. CDR1 MDHEN and CDR2 SYDVKM come from the germline V gene. With 6 bases removed from V and 7 bases from J, the gap between germline ends came to 12 bases. The CDR3 totals 12 residues. In nucleotides, the CDR3 is TGTGCCAGCAGCCCTCTTCGTGGGACCCAGTACTTC. Protein sequence: CASSPLRGTQYF. Based on the CDR3 plus reference TRBV28 and TRBJ2-5, the full variable domain is DVKVTQSSRYLVKRTGEKVFLECVQDMDHENMFWYRQDPGLGLRLIYFSYDVKMKEKGDIPEGYSVSREKKERFSLILESASTNQTSMYLCASSPLRGTQYFGPGTRLLVL.

This clonotype has just one count. An end of the junction does not agree with germline; a read error may underlie this. This sequence joins TRBV6-1 and TRBJ1-1; 7 bases map to TRBD1. The CDR3 length is 14 residues. In germline, CDR1 is MNHNS, CDR2 SASEGT. The chain's CDR3 is CAISDGRGGPEAFF. CDR3 in DNA: TGTGCCATCAGTGACGGCAGGGGGGGCCCTGAAGCTTTCTTT.

There are a few counts of this clonotype. The chain links TRBV18 to TRBJ2-2, with 7 bases fitting TRBD2. CDR3 length equals 16 residues. The germline V gene has CDR1 KGHSH and CDR2 LQKENI. The J segment lost 1 base and the V segment lost 4 bases, leaving 6 bases of the junction unmatched. In nucleotides, the CDR3 is TGTGCCAGCTCACTCAAGACTAGCCAGAACACCGGGGAGCTGTTTTTT. It translates to CASSLKTSQNTGELFF.

The chain couples TRBV12-3 or TRBV12-4 to TRBJ2-7, with 15 bases identical to TRBD2. J was trimmed by 7 bases and V by 0 bases; bases with no gene match: 13. CDR3 size: 19 residues. The DNA of the CDR3 is TGTGCCAGCAGTTTAGCTCGTGGACTAGCGGGAGGGCCTTTTTCTGAGCAGTACTTC. This codes for CASSLARGLAGGPFSEQYF.

This clonotype was recorded only once. The chain links TRBV24-1 to TRBJ2-5; no clear D gene. V dropped 1 base and J dropped 0 bases, with 8 bases sitting between them. The CDR3 sequence is 15 residues long. Looked up from germline, CDR1 is KGHDR and CDR2 is SFDVKD. The CDR3 sequence is CATSDFAAYQETQYF. CDR3 sequence (DNA): TGTGCCACCAGTGATTTTGCGGCGTACCAAGAGACCCAGTACTTC.

This clonotype appeared many times. The chain combines TRBV6-5 with TRBJ2-2; no reliable D call. Per the germline V gene, CDR1 is MNHEY and CDR2 is SVGAGI. Trimming took off 5 bases at V and 2 bases at J, with 6 bases between the two ends. This CDR3 has 13 amino acids. The CDR3 sequence: CASSTINTGELFF. The CDR3 DNA sequence: TGTGCCAGCAGTACAATTAACACCGGGGAGCTGTTTTTT.

This chain joins TRBV6-2 or TRBV6-3 and TRBJ2-5; 8 bases agree with TRBD2. V was clipped by 8 bases and J by 5 bases; unmatched bases: 7. The CDR3 runs to 13 residues. The germline gives CDR1 MNHEY, CDR2 SVGEGT. This CDR3 is CASVAGGQETQYF. CDR3 bases: TGTGCCAGCGTGGCGGGAGGCCAGGAGACCCAGTACTTC.

The genes are TRBV6-2 or TRBV6-3 and TRBJ2-5; 9 positions agree with TRBD2. Germline V CDR1 and CDR2: MNHEY, SVGEGT. CDR3 length: 20 amino acids. V shed 5 bases, J shed 4 bases, and the junction held 23 bases outside the gene matches. The DNA of the CDR3 is TGTGCCAGCAGTATATTAGCGGGAGCTGTCGGGAGCTCTCATTTAGAGACCCAGTACTTC. Residues: CASSILAGAVGSSHLETQYF.

This chain joins TRBV20-1 and TRBJ2-7; 7 bases align to TRBD1. The CDR3 extends over 13 amino acids. The germline gives CDR1 DFQATT, CDR2 SNEGSKA (reference sequence). V lost 3 bases and J lost 7; bases outside the gene matches: 9. The CDR3 sequence: CSASSTGNREQYF. The CDR3 DNA reads as TGCAGTGCTAGTTCGACAGGGAATAGGGAGCAGTACTTC.

This clonotype has a count of ten or more. The V gene is TRBV28, the J gene TRBJ2-4; 7 bases map to TRBD1. The CDR3 sequence is 15 residues long. The trim removed 6 bases at V and 3 bases at J, leaving 8 bases unmatched. Germline CDR1 MDHEN, CDR2 SYDVKM. CDR3 sequence reads: CASRADRVSKNIQYF. The CDR3, as DNA: TGTGCCAGCAGAGCAGACAGGGTCAGCAAAAACATTCAGTACTTC.

Many counts were recorded for this clonotype. The chain couples TRBV28 to TRBJ1-1; TRBD1 is a possible D gene (6 bases). Per germline, CDR1 MDHEN and CDR2 SYDVKM. This CDR3 spans 15 amino acids. V was trimmed by 4 bases and J by 4 bases, leaving 16 bases between them. The CDR3 loop reads CASSYPTGTTTEAFF. CDR3 DNA sequence: TGTGCCAGCAGTTACCCGACAGGAACTACCACTGAAGCTTTCTTT.

This chain links TRBV12-3 or TRBV12-4 with TRBJ1-2; TRBD1 matches 8 bases. The junction had 8 bases not matched to a gene; V was cut back by 6 bases and J by 2 bases. CDR3 size: 15 residues. CDR3 sequence (DNA): TGTGCCAGCAGACGGACAGGGAGTAGCAACTATGGCTACACCTTC. Its translation: CASRRTGSSNYGYTF.

This clonotype was seen at least ten times. In DNA, the CDR3 is TGTGCCTGGAGTTACGGACAGGGGCAACAAGAGACCCAGTACTTC. It yields the protein CAWSYGQGQQETQYF. This chain joins TRBV30 and TRBJ2-5; TRBD1 matches at 9 bases. Germline CDR1 is GTSNPN and CDR2 is SVGIG (reference sequence). With 2 bases clipped from V and 2 bases from J, the junction kept 6 bases outside the gene matches. The CDR3 has 15 residues.

This clonotype was counted at least ten times. The chain couples TRBV30 to TRBJ1-5, with D possibly being TRBD1 (5 bases). This CDR3 is 14 amino acids long. Trimming pared 2 bases from V and 0 bases from J, leaving 8 bases between. Germline values: CDR1 GTSNPN, CDR2 SVGIG (reference sequence). CDR3 sequence reads: CAWSQGNSNQPQHF. In DNA, the CDR3 is TGTGCCTGGAGTCAGGGAAATAGCAATCAGCCCCAGCATTTT.

This clonotype was recorded a few times. The CDR3, as DNA: TGTGCCAGCAGTTTCTTCCCCAACGAGCAGTACTTC. Protein: CASSFFPNEQYF. This chain links TRBV12-3 or TRBV12-4 with TRBJ2-7; D is unclear. Trimming left V 3 bases short and J 5 bases short, with 8 bases between. CDR3 length: 12 residues.

This clonotype was detected ten times or more. This chain connects TRBV5-1 to TRBJ2-2; a weak D match, TRBD1 (6 bases). This CDR3 comprises 16 residues. The V end was cut by 3 bases, the J end by 0 bases, with 12 bases between. Looked up from germline, CDR1 is SGHRS and CDR2 is YFSETQ. CDR3 DNA: TGCGCCAGCAGCTCAGTTGGACAGACGAACACCGGGGAGCTGTTTTTT. Translated: CASSSVGQTNTGELFF.

The chain recombines TRBV30 with TRBJ2-5; D remains unclear. The ends were cut back, 0 bases at V and 0 bases at J, with 8 bases in the middle. This CDR3 is 14 amino acids long. Germline CDR1 GTSNPN, CDR2 SVGIG (reference sequence). The CDR3 region is CAWSVGRDQETQYF. Here the CDR3 DNA reads TGTGCCTGGAGTGTAGGAAGGGACCAAGAGACCCAGTACTTC.

The chain recombines TRBV20-1 with TRBJ2-5, with no clear D. V lost 5 bases and J lost 4, with 35 bases in between. CDR1 is DFQATT and CDR2 is SNEGSKA in the germline V gene (reference sequence). This CDR3 comprises 20 residues. The CDR3 protein is CSAYWVDRKVKNRPLETQYF. The DNA for the CDR3 is TGCAGTGCTTATTGGGTGGATAGAAAAGTCAAGAATCGCCCTTTAGAGACCCAGTACTTC.

In this sample, this clonotype turned up a few times. The gene calls are TRBV18 and TRBJ1-1; D unresolved. Germline values: CDR1 KGHSH, CDR2 LQKENI. The CDR3 runs 15 residues. V lost 3 bases, J lost 1 base, and 12 bases lay in between. The CDR3 here is CASSPLAVSNTEAFF. The DNA of the CDR3 is TGTGCCAGCTCACCCCTTGCGGTTTCGAACACTGAAGCTTTCTTT.